The rows below give T cell receptor beta chains drawn from one sample of a study of radiation and T cells in renal cell carcinoma. Using immunoSEQ multiplex PCR, the repertoire was profiled, and TCRdb retains in-frame clones only, with some absent. The data show about 150,000 clones, approximately 91% seen once. Sequenced material: blood, taken from a patient whose treatment included radiotherapy and nephrectomy. These receptors were collected from a woman aged 50 to 65 with renal cell carcinoma. The CDR3 runs from the conserved cysteine through the conserved F or W. D genes are given only for firm matches. Size values are once, few and many counts, or a class for expanded clones, and some rows have none.

D gene	V gene	clone size	J gene	CDR3 length	CDR3 protein	CDR3 DNA
TRBD1	TRBV19	once	TRBJ1-2	14	CASSPGQGVFGYTF	TGTGCCAGTAGCCCTGGACAGGGGGTTTTCGGCTACACCTTC
.	TRBV7-2	.	TRBJ1-2	14	CASSWDTSTRGYTF	TGTGCCAGCAGCTGGGACACATCAACCCGTGGCTACACCTTC
.	TRBV6-1	.	TRBJ1-5	13	CASGTDSNQPQHF	TGTGCCAGCGGGACGGATAGCAATCAGCCCCAGCATTTT
.	TRBV10-3	.	TRBJ1-2	10	CASGELGYTF	TGTGCCAGCGGGGAGTTGGGCTACACCTTC
.	TRBV5-1	.	TRBJ2-7	14	CASSLMGGGYEQYF	TGCGCCAGCAGCTTAATGGGAGGTGGGTACGAGCAGTACTTC
.	TRBV19	.	TRBJ2-7	14	CASSIDRTSYEQYF	TGTGCCAGTAGTATAGACAGAACCTCCTACGAGCAGTACTTC
TRBD1	TRBV7-9	.	TRBJ1-6	15	CASKNSDRGNSPLHF	TGTGCCAGCAAAAACTCCGACAGGGGAAATTCACCCCTCCACTTT
.	TRBV6-5	.	TRBJ1-2	11	CASSSPYGYTF	TGTGCCAGCAGTTCCCCCTATGGCTACACCTTC
.	TRBV5-1	.	TRBJ2-1	13	CASERGAGNEQFF	TGCGCCAGCGAAAGGGGTGCGGGCAATGAGCAGTTCTTC
.	TRBV7-2	once	TRBJ1-6	14	CASRLASGGSPLHF	TGTGCCAGCAGGCTGGCATCGGGGGGGTCACCCCTCCACTTT
.	TRBV27	once	TRBJ2-1	16	CASSSYTEHSYNEQFF	TGTGCCAGCAGTTCGTACACAGAACATTCCTACAATGAGCAGTTCTTC
.	TRBV18	.	TRBJ2-3	13	CASSPDLQDTQYF	TGTGCCAGCTCACCAGACCTCCAAGATACGCAGTATTTT
.	TRBV5-1	.	TRBJ2-1	16	CASSGAQDASYNEQFF	TGCGCCAGCAGCGGTGCACAGGATGCTTCCTACAATGAGCAGTTCTTC
TRBD1	TRBV19	.	TRBJ1-1	14	CASSDQGGNTEAFF	TGTGCCAGTAGTGATCAGGGGGGAAACACTGAAGCTTTCTTT
.	TRBV10-3	.	TRBJ2-5	16	CAISESPGAVQETQYF	TGTGCCATCAGTGAGTCGCCGGGGGCAGTCCAAGAGACCCAGTACTTC
.	TRBV7-9	.	TRBJ2-3	17	CASSLGQGTSRTDTQYF	TGTGCCAGCAGCTTAGGACAGGGGACTAGCCGCACAGATACGCAGTATTTT
TRBD2	TRBV4-2	.	TRBJ2-6	19	CASSLSLAGSYSGANVLTF	TGTGCCAGCAGCCTAAGTTTAGCGGGGTCATACTCTGGGGCCAACGTCCTGACTTTC
TRBD2	TRBV4-1	.	TRBJ2-7	16	CASSHLGLAGGSEQYF	TGCGCCAGCAGCCATCTGGGACTAGCGGGGGGGAGCGAGCAGTACTTC
.	TRBV5-1	.	TRBJ1-2	16	CASSLDVRSTNYGYTF	TGCGCCAGCAGCTTGGATGTCAGATCGACCAACTATGGCTACACCTTC
TRBD2	TRBV7-2	.	TRBJ2-3	16	CASSFSGGAATDTQYF	TGTGCCAGCAGCTTTAGCGGGGGAGCCGCGACAGATACGCAGTATTTT
.	TRBV6-5	.	TRBJ1-5	12	CASSYINQPQHF	TGTGCCAGCAGTTACATTAATCAGCCCCAGCATTTT
.	TRBV6-6	.	TRBJ1-2	14	CASSYSGGTYGYTF	TGTGCCAGCAGTTACTCGGGTGGGACCTATGGCTACACCTTC
TRBD1	TRBV6-1	.	TRBJ1-1	14	CASSGNVDRLKAFF	TGTGCCAGCAGTGGGAATGTGGACAGGTTGAAAGCTTTCTTT
.	TRBV5-8	.	TRBJ2-7	15	CASSLETGFGYEQYF	TGTGCCAGCAGCTTGGAGACGGGGTTCGGTTACGAGCAGTACTTC
.	TRBV5-1	few	TRBJ2-3	15	CASSLAWGDTDTQYF	TGCGCCAGCAGCTTGGCCTGGGGGGACACAGATACGCAGTATTTT
.	TRBV29-1	few	TRBJ1-4	16	CSVSGTQETGNEKLFF	TGCAGCGTTTCCGGGACCCAAGAGACGGGGAATGAAAAACTGTTTTTT
TRBD1	TRBV7-2	.	TRBJ1-2	14	CASSRPGQGNGYTF	TGTGCCAGCAGCCGCCCGGGACAGGGTAATGGCTACACCTTC
TRBD1	TRBV4-1	.	TRBJ1-1	14	CASSQGQGSPEAFF	TGCGCCAGCAGCCAGGGACAGGGGTCCCCTGAAGCTTTCTTT
.	TRBV7-3	.	TRBJ1-1	13	CASSLGEGTEAFF	TGTGCCAGCAGCCTAGGGGAGGGCACTGAAGCTTTCTTT